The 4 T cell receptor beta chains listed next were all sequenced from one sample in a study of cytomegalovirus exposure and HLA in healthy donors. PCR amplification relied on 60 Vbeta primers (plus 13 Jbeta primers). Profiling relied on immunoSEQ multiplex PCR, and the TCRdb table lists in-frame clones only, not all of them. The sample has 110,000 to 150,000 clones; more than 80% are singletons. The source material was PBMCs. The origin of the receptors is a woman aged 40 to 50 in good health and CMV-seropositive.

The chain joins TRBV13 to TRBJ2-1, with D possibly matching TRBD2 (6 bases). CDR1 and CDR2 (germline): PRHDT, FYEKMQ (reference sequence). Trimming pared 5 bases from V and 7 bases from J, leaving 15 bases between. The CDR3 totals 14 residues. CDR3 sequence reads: CASSERLVPNEQFF. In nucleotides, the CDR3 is TGTGCCAGCAGCGAGAGACTAGTCCCTAATGAGCAGTTCTTC.

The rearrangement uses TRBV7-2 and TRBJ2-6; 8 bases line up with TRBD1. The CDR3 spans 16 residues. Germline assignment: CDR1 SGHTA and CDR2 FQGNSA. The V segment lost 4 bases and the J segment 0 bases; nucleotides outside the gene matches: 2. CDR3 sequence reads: CASSSGQGSGANVLTF. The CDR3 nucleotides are TGTGCCAGCAGCTCCGGACAGGGCTCTGGGGCCAACGTCCTGACTTTC.

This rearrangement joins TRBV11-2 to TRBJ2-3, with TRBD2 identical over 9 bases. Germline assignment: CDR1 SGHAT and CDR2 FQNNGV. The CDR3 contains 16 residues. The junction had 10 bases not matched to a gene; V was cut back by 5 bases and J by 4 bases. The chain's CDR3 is CASSPRAGGGADTQYF. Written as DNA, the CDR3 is TGTGCCAGCAGCCCGCGGGCGGGAGGGGGGGCAGATACGCAGTATTTT.

Here the CDR3 reads CASTRDRYSNYGYTF. Written as DNA, the CDR3 is TGTGCCAGCACAAGGGACAGATACTCTAACTATGGCTACACCTTC. The V and J genes are TRBV28 and TRBJ1-2; 7 bases agree with TRBD1. Losses at the gene ends were 7 bases for V and 0 bases for J; bases not matched to a gene: 8. CDR1 and CDR2 from the germline V gene are MDHEN and SYDVKM. There are 15 residues in the CDR3.